The clone carrying this T cell receptor (beta chain) was detected only a few times. What it binds is not known. Just one base apart from a much larger clone, this may be a read error. Germline CDR1 is KGHSH and CDR2 is LQKENI. There are 12 residues in the CDR3. This sample is part of a study of post-analysis software for immune sequencing data. At the level of the study: Secondary progressive, relapsing-remitting and progressive-relapsing multiple sclerosis were among the included disease courses. Whole-study results and caveats: Patients used about five TRBV segments, including TRBV5-6, TRBV5-1 and TRBV20-1, more often than controls. Significantly lower normalized Chao1 diversity was seen in multiple sclerosis patients than in controls.

TCR beta cDNA libraries had unique molecular identifiers. Researchers reported some 500,000 cDNA molecules coming from approximately 0.91 to 9.4 million T cells. TCRdb fed the PCR reads into MiXCR, producing one record per CDR3 protein. The sample lists roughly 180,000 distinct CDR3 sequences, around 28% seen once, with approximately 1.4% in the top ten. V is TRBV18 and J is TRBJ1-2; no definite D call. This clonotype originated in a girl between 5 and 17 years old with multiple sclerosis. The source material was blood. CDR3 residues: CASSPSDYGCTF. CDR3 nucleotides: TGTGCCAGCTCACCAAGCGACTATGGCTGCACCTTC.